These 24 T cell receptor beta chains were sequenced from one sample in a study of blood T cell repertoires in COVID-19. The protocol was immunoSEQ multiplex PCR, while the TCRdb copy is restricted to in-frame clones and leaves out a portion. The sample consists of fewer than 250,000 clones, about 89% of them appearing once. The sequenced sample consisted of peripheral blood. Every receptor here comes from a man between 60 and 75 years old who had recovered from COVID-19.

This clone was detected only once. V usage is TRBV7-2 and J usage is TRBJ1-6, with D maybe TRBD1 (5 bases). Trimming cost V 4 bases and J 6 bases, with 7 bases left between them. The CDR3 runs 13 residues. Germline V lookup: CDR1 SGHTA, CDR2 FQGNSA. The CDR3 region is CASSSGFNSPLHF. Written as DNA, the CDR3 is TGTGCCAGCAGCTCAGGGTTTAATTCACCCCTCCACTTT. Drawing the rest from reference TRBV7-2 and TRBJ1-6, the complete variable domain is GAGVSQSPSNKVTEKGKDVELRCDPISGHTALYWYRQSLGQGLEFLIYFQGNSAPDKSGLPSDRFSAERTGGSVSTLTIQRTQQEDSAVYLCASSSGFNSPLHFGNGTRLTVT.

The rearrangement links TRBV7-2 to TRBJ2-7; 7 bases align to TRBD1. Germline assignment: CDR1 SGHTA and CDR2 FQGNSA. Trimming at V came to 5 bases and at J to 5 bases, leaving 9 bases not matched to a gene. This CDR3 spans 14 amino acids. The chain's CDR3 is CASSPYGTANEQYF. CDR3 DNA sequence: TGTGCCAGCAGCCCATACGGGACAGCTAACGAGCAGTACTTC. The full variable domain, its missing parts supplied by reference TRBV7-2 and TRBJ2-7, is GAGVSQSPSNKVTEKGKDVELRCDPISGHTALYWYRQSLGQGLEFLIYFQGNSAPDKSGLPSDRFSAERTGGSVSTLTIQRTQQEDSAVYLCASSPYGTANEQYFGPGTRLTVT.

As DNA, the CDR3 is TGTGCCAGCAGCCGCGAGAAGAATTCACCCCTCCACTTT. Protein sequence: CASSREKNSPLHF. The chain joins TRBV7-3 to TRBJ1-6; D unclear. Germline CDR1 reads SGHTA; CDR2 reads FQGTGA. This CDR3 is built from 13 residues. Trimming pared 5 bases from V and 7 bases from J, leaving 9 bases between. The full variable domain, rest sourced from reference TRBV7-3 and TRBJ1-6, is GAGVSQTPSNKVTEKGKYVELRCDPISGHTALYWYRQSLGQGPEFLIYFQGTGAADDSGLPNDRFFAVRPEGSVSTLKIQRTERGDSAVYLCASSREKNSPLHFGNGTRLTVT.

The chain employs TRBV29-1 and TRBJ1-2, with D maybe TRBD1 (5 bases). The germline CDR1 and CDR2 sequences are SQVTM and ANQGSEA. V shed 3 bases and J shed 8 bases, with 13 bases lying between them. CDR3 length: 12 residues. CDR3 nucleotide sequence: TGCAGCGTTGACAGGGACTCGTGGGGCTACACCTTC. Its translation: CSVDRDSWGYTF.

This clone turned up a few times. The chain joins TRBV5-6 to TRBJ1-5; D is undetermined. This CDR3 contains 14 residues. With 3 bases removed from V and 1 base from J, the gap between germline ends came to 8 bases. Germline V gene data show CDR1 as SGHDT and CDR2 as YYEEEE. As DNA, the CDR3 is TGTGCCAGCAGCTCGACAAAGAGCAATCAGCCCCAGCATTTT. This codes for CASSSTKSNQPQHF.

CDR3 nucleotides: TGTGCCAGCAGCTTCCTTAGCGGTTCCTCCTACAATGAGCAGTTCTTC. Protein sequence: CASSFLSGSSYNEQFF. The V and J genes are TRBV7-3 and TRBJ2-1; maybe TRBD2 (6 bases). Trimming left V 3 bases short and J 0 bases short, with 12 bases between. The CDR3 totals 16 residues. Germline CDR1 reads SGHTA; CDR2 reads FQGTGA.

This chain uses TRBV23-1 with TRBJ1-2; 7 bases agree with TRBD1. TRBV23-1 counts as an open reading frame of uncertain function. The CDR3 sequence is 15 residues long. With V trimmed by 6 bases and J by 5 bases, 12 bases remained unmatched. The CDR3 DNA reads TGCGCCAGCAGACCGACAGGGCCCCTGATTTATGGCTACACCTTC. Amino acid sequence: CASRPTGPLIYGYTF.

The chain employs TRBV12-3 or TRBV12-4 and TRBJ2-3; 7 bases agree with TRBD1. The length of the CDR3 is 13 residues. The ends lost 5 bases at V and 5 bases at J; junction bases unmatched: 4. The CDR3 protein is CASSTRGKDTQYF. In nucleotides, the CDR3 is TGTGCCAGCAGTACCAGGGGGAAAGATACGCAGTATTTT.

The chain joins TRBV7-3 to TRBJ2-2, with D maybe TRBD2 (7 bases). The germline V gene encodes CDR1 SGHTA and CDR2 FQGTGA. This CDR3 is 16 amino acids long. Trimming pared 5 bases from V and 0 bases from J, leaving 13 bases between. CDR3 protein: CASSRGGGANTGELFF. CDR3 DNA: TGTGCCAGCAGCCGAGGGGGAGGGGCGAACACCGGGGAGCTGTTTTTT.

The gene calls are TRBV7-3 and TRBJ2-3; 9 bases agree with TRBD1. Germline CDR1 SGHTA, CDR2 FQGTGA. The trim removed 5 bases at V and 4 bases at J, leaving 7 bases unmatched. The CDR3 is 15 amino acids. The CDR3 protein is CASSPGTGFSDTQYF. CDR3 DNA: TGTGCCAGCAGCCCGGGGACAGGGTTTTCAGATACGCAGTATTTT.

The rearrangement links TRBV11-1 to TRBJ2-7; D perhaps matches TRBD1 (5 bases). Germline loops: CDR1 SGHAT, CDR2 FQDESV (reference sequence). Trimming stripped 5 bases from V and 2 bases from J, with 13 bases between. The CDR3 consists of 14 residues. CDR3 protein: CASSTGPIPYEQYF. The CDR3, as DNA: TGTGCCAGCAGCACAGGACCCATCCCCTACGAGCAGTACTTC.

The rearrangement uses TRBV4-2 and TRBJ2-7, with D unclear. The CDR3 contains 12 residues. Germline CDR1 is LGHNA and CDR2 is YNFKEQ. V was trimmed by 3 bases and J by 5 bases, leaving 8 bases between them. CDR3 in amino acids: CASSQSSHEQYF. The CDR3 DNA reads as TGTGCCAGCAGCCAGTCAAGCCACGAGCAGTACTTC.

V gene TRBV12-3 or TRBV12-4 combines with J gene TRBJ2-7; D is ambiguous. Trimming removed 2 bases from V and 6 bases from J, with 8 bases in between. The CDR3 runs to 12 residues. The CDR3: CASSLRRGEQYF. The CDR3 bases are TGTGCCAGCAGTTTACGGAGAGGCGAGCAGTACTTC.

V and J are TRBV7-9 and TRBJ2-7, with 12 bases that match TRBD2. V shed 1 base and J 7 bases; nucleotides not matched to a gene: 5. Germline assignment: CDR1 SEHNR and CDR2 FQNEAQ (reference sequence). The CDR3 has 15 residues. This CDR3 reads CASSLVLAGGGEQYF. Written as DNA, the CDR3 is TGTGCCAGCAGCTTAGTCCTAGCGGGAGGGGGAGAGCAGTACTTC.

The chain is built from TRBV6-1 and TRBJ2-1, with TRBD2 matching 13 bases. The CDR3 is 16 amino acids. Germline trimming cut 2 bases from V and 4 bases from J; bases unmatched to any gene: 2. CDR1 is MNHNS, CDR2 SASEGT, per germline. The CDR3 nucleotides read TGTGCCAGCAGTGAATCACTAGCGGGGGGGTACAATGAGCAGTTCTTC. Translating gives CASSESLAGGYNEQFF.

This chain uses TRBV19 with TRBJ2-1, with TRBD1 identical over 10 bases. Germline V lookup: CDR1 LNHDA, CDR2 SQIVND (reference sequence). This CDR3 has 15 residues. After removal of 3 bases from V and 9 bases from J, the junction contained 8 bases not matched to a gene. The DNA of the CDR3 is TGTGCCAGTAGTATGACCGGGACAGGGGTAGGTGAGCAGTTCTTC. It specifies CASSMTGTGVGEQFF.

The rearrangement joins TRBV2 to TRBJ2-3; 8 positions match TRBD1. In germline, CDR1 is SNHLY, CDR2 FYNNEI. V was pared by 1 base and J by 4 bases, with 1 base of the junction left unmatched. This CDR3 has 14 amino acids. CDR3 residues: CASSEDRGADTQYF. CDR3 nucleotides: TGTGCCAGCAGTGAAGACAGGGGGGCAGATACGCAGTATTTT.

Notes on this clone: The identical CDR3 is also encoded by other nucleotide sequences in the sample. The J gene is TRBJ2-3, the V gene TRBV7-2; D gene ambiguous. V lost 4 bases and J 4 bases, leaving 6 bases between the germline ends. The CDR3 has 12 residues. CDR1 is SGHTA and CDR2 is FQGNSA in the germline V gene. This chain's CDR3 is CASSSVSDTQYF. For the CDR3, the DNA is TGTGCCAGCAGCTCCGTGTCAGATACGCAGTATTTT.

The V call is TRBV4-1, the J call TRBJ1-5; D ambiguous. The V and J ends lost 2 bases and 2 bases respectively, with 16 bases between them. The CDR3 is 17 amino acids. Germline V lookup: CDR1 MGHRA, CDR2 YSYEKL. CDR3 nucleotides: TGCGCCAGCAGCCAATTCTCCCCTCCCTCAGGCAATCAGCCCCAGCATTTT. Its translation: CASSQFSPPSGNQPQHF.

Written as DNA, the CDR3 is TGTGCCAGCAGTCAGGGGGTTGGCGAGCAGTACTTC. Protein: CASSQGVGEQYF. The gene calls are TRBV6-1 and TRBJ2-7, with 7 nucleotides matching TRBD1. Unmatched junction bases numbered 4, after V lost 5 bases and J lost 6 bases. CDR1 is MNHNS and CDR2 is SASEGT in the germline V gene. The length of the CDR3 is 12 residues.

This chain uses TRBV18 with TRBJ2-5, with 9 bases matching TRBD1. Germline CDR1 KGHSH, CDR2 LQKENI. V was clipped by 6 bases and J by 4 bases; unmatched bases: 9. There are 15 residues in the CDR3. CDR3 loop: CASSSGQGGGETQYF. In DNA, the CDR3 is TGTGCCAGCTCGTCGGGACAGGGAGGTGGAGAGACCCAGTACTTC. The full variable domain, in which reference TRBV18 and TRBJ2-5 provide the parts outside the CDR3, is NAGVMQNPRHLVRRRGQEARLRCSPMKGHSHVYWYRQLPEEGLKFMVYLQKENIIDESGMPKERFSAEFPKEGPSILRIQQVVRGDSAAYFCASSSGQGGGETQYFGPGTRLLVL.

The chain is built from TRBV28 and TRBJ2-4, with D maybe TRBD1 (7 bases). The CDR3 extends over 15 amino acids. CDR1 is MDHEN and CDR2 is SYDVKM in the germline V gene. V gave up 3 bases and J gave up 2 bases, with 11 bases separating them. CDR3 residues: CASSFQGGTKNIQYF. The CDR3 bases are TGTGCCAGCAGTTTCCAGGGGGGAACCAAAAACATTCAGTACTTC.

V usage is TRBV29-1 and J usage is TRBJ2-1, with 7 bases matching TRBD2. This CDR3 has 14 amino acids. The V gene end was trimmed by 4 bases and the J gene end by 8 bases; junction bases not matched to a gene: 11. Germline CDR1 is SQVTM and CDR2 is ANQGSEA. The CDR3 region has the DNA TGCAGCGTTGCCGGCCCCGGGAGGTTTGATGAGCAGTTCTTC. This sequence encodes CSVAGPGRFDEQFF.

The CDR3 DNA follows: TGTGCCAGCAGCACCTTCGACGGGAAAAACTATGGCTACACCTTC. Translated: CASSTFDGKNYGYTF. The rearrangement uses TRBV6-4 and TRBJ1-2; D unresolved. The CDR3 consists of 15 residues. Trimming took 6 bases from V and 2 from J, leaving 16 bases between them. Germline CDR1 MRHNA, CDR2 SNTAGT.